This record concerns one TCR beta chain sequence. Its antigen is currently unknown. The culture ran for roughly ten days before CD4+ T cells were isolated. All participants had two doses of either the BNT162b2 or mRNA-1273 vaccine. It was on days 3 and 7 that half the medium was replaced with IL-2 medium. Sequencing was performed with immunoSEQ multiplex PCR; in TCRdb, only in-frame clones are kept and a portion is missing. Of more than 60,000 clones in the sample, 70% to 75% are singletons; the top ten hold around 2.2%. This sample is part of a study of vaccination effects on CD4 cells after COVID-19. The source of this sequence is a human donor who received a COVID-19 vaccine. The starting material was CD4+ T cells from PBMCs cultured without peptide, obtained after COVID-19 vaccination.

CDR3 sequence: CASSLVGVGYGYTF. For the CDR3, the DNA is TGTGCCAGCAGCTTAGTGGGGGTCGGCTATGGCTACACCTTC. V gene TRBV7-2 combines with J gene TRBJ1-2; D is possibly TRBD1 (5 bases). Trimming took off 1 base at V and 4 bases at J, with 10 bases between the two ends. There are 14 residues in the CDR3. In germline, CDR1 is SGHTA, CDR2 FQGNSA.